This T cell receptor beta chain was profiled in a study of shared clonotypes between healthy human individuals. Regarding the study as a whole: Compared with clonotypes that all four donors shared, non-shared clonotypes had lower generation probabilities.

As regards this clone: What it binds is not known.

Assay: immunoSEQ multiplex PCR; the TCRdb copy retains only in-frame clones and omits some. The sample has 2 million to 2.5 million clones, 93% seen once; the top ten hold around 0.4%. J was trimmed by 0 bases and V by 6 bases; bases with no gene match: 5. CDR1 is SEHNR and CDR2 is FQNEAQ in the germline V gene (reference sequence). This CDR3 comprises 14 residues. This rearrangement joins TRBV7-9 to TRBJ2-7, with TRBD2 identical over 7 bases. This receptor was obtained from a man younger than 30 in good health. Some clones in this sample may be carry-over from other donors' samples. Material for sequencing was naive CD4+ T cells from PBMCs. Subset indicated: CD45RA+ positively selected. DNA of the CDR3: TGTGCCAGCAGTTCAGCGGGACTCTCCTACGAGCAGTACTTC. As protein: CASSSAGLSYEQYF.